Listed below are T cell receptor beta chains from one sample, sequenced in a study of CD8 T cells in Susac syndrome. MiXCR was run by TCRdb on the immunoSEQ multiplex PCR reads, yielding one entry per CDR3 protein. This table holds about 200,000 distinct CDR3 sequences, about 95% found once. The sequenced material came from CD4+ T cells from PBMCs. These receptors all come from a human donor in good health. The CDR3 runs from the conserved cysteine through the conserved F or W. A row's size may be missing; if present it is once, few, many or a size class.

v_gene: TRBV11-2
abundance: NA
CDR3aa: CASSFSSGLNTEAFF

v_gene: TRBV12-3/TRBV12-4
abundance: NA
CDR3aa: CASSFVYEQYF

v_gene: TRBV5-1
abundance: NA
CDR3aa: CASSLTGDITFF

v_gene: TRBV12-3/TRBV12-4
abundance: NA
CDR3aa: CASNRAYTGELFF

v_gene: TRBV9
abundance: NA
CDR3aa: CASSVDWATEAFF

v_gene: TRBV20-1
abundance: NA
CDR3aa: CSALIQGQYGYTF

v_gene: TRBV20-1
abundance: NA
CDR3aa: CSARGGDRSQAQHF

v_gene: TRBV7-9
abundance: NA
CDR3aa: CASSLDWAEAFF

v_gene: TRBV28
abundance: NA
CDR3aa: CASSTPGGIQYF

v_gene: TRBV28
abundance: NA
CDR3aa: CASSPGDFYNEQFF

v_gene: TRBV20-1
abundance: NA
CDR3aa: CSAGRAAGETQYF

v_gene: TRBV29-1
abundance: NA
CDR3aa: CSVAWTGNYEQYF

v_gene: TRBV7-9
abundance: once
CDR3aa: CASSLVVNYGYTF

v_gene: TRBV30
abundance: NA
CDR3aa: CAWIGVSNTEAFF

v_gene: TRBV29-1
abundance: NA
CDR3aa: CSVPKEVGETQYF

v_gene: TRBV7-2
abundance: once
CDR3aa: CASSPSNSPLHF

v_gene: TRBV20-1
abundance: NA
CDR3aa: CSAREPQDSRQYF

v_gene: TRBV30
abundance: NA
CDR3aa: CAWTNLAGVATGELFF

v_gene: TRBV7-8
abundance: NA
CDR3aa: CASSQATGVNYGYTF

v_gene: TRBV13
abundance: NA
CDR3aa: CASSFGGMETQYF